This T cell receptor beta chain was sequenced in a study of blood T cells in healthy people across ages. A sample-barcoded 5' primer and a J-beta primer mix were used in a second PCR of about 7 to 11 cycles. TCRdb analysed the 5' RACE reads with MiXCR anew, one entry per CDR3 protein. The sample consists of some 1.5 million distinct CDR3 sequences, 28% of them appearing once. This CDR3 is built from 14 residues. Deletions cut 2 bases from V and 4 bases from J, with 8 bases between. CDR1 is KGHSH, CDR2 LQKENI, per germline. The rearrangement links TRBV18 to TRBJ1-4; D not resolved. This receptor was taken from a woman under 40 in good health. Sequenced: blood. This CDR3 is CASSPSSSNEKLFF. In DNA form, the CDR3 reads TGTGCCAGCTCACCATCGAGCAGTAATGAAAAACTGTTTTTT.